Each of the 2 T cell receptor beta chains below was sequenced from the same sample in a study of cytomegalovirus exposure and HLA in healthy donors. Profiling relied on immunoSEQ multiplex PCR, and the TCRdb table lists in-frame clones only, not all of them. The sample lists a few hundred thousand clones; around 91% were seen once. The sequenced sample consisted of PBMCs. These receptors were collected from a woman between 18 and 29 years old in good health and CMV-seronegative.

The sample holds one count of this clone. The J gene is TRBJ1-3, the V gene TRBV28; 8 nucleotides align to TRBD1. The germline V gene encodes CDR1 MDHEN and CDR2 SYDVKM. Trimming cost V 4 bases and J 1 base; bases outside gene matches: 3. CDR3 length: 15 residues. The CDR3, as DNA: TGTGCCAGCAGTTCCCGGGACAGGTCTGGAAACACCATATATTTT. Its translation is CASSSRDRSGNTIYF.

This chain uses TRBV5-1 with TRBJ2-6; D is perhaps TRBD1 (5 bases). CDR1 is SGHRS, CDR2 YFSETQ, per germline. Trimming left V 5 bases short and J 0 bases short, with 12 bases between. The CDR3 spans 16 residues. The CDR3 here is CASRKDTNSGANVLTF. For the CDR3, the DNA is TGCGCCAGCAGAAAGGACACTAACTCTGGGGCCAACGTCCTGACTTTC.